The 17 T cell receptor beta chains below come from one sample, sequenced in a study of PD-1 blockade in classical Hodgkin lymphoma. Each of the patients experienced relapse following autologous stem cell transplantation, and their brentuximab vedotin exposure differed. Measured with immunoSEQ multiplex PCR; TCRdb has only the in-frame clones, and not every one. Among 72,000 or so clones listed, under 95% were seen once. The input for sequencing was peripheral blood mononuclear cells (PBMCs), taken at baseline. Every receptor here comes from a human donor with classical Hodgkin lymphoma.

The V gene is TRBV7-8, the J gene TRBJ1-5; tentatively, D is TRBD1 (5 bases). Germline CDR1 SGHVS, CDR2 FQNEAQ. Trimming took 3 bases from V and 0 from J, leaving 9 bases between them. CDR3 length equals 15 residues. The CDR3: CASSLGGYSNQPQHF. As DNA, the CDR3 is TGTGCCAGCAGCTTGGGGGGATATAGCAATCAGCCCCAGCATTTT.

V usage is TRBV21-1 and J usage is TRBJ2-4; TRBD1 reflects the table's D call only, with no check against the DNA. TRBV21-1 is recorded as a pseudogene. The CDR3 has 18 amino acids. CDR3 nucleotide sequence: TGTGCCAGCCTTCGGGCAGGGGGGAATTATTCCGCCAAAAACATTCAGTACTTC. Its translation: CASLRAGGNYSAKNIQYF.

The chain employs TRBV7-9 and TRBJ2-7, with a weak D call TRBD1 (5 bases). The CDR3 is 13 residues long. Germline lookup yields CDR1 SEHNR and CDR2 FQNEAQ (reference sequence). Trimming pared 1 base from V and 4 bases from J, leaving 8 bases between. Written as DNA, the CDR3 is TGTGCCAGCAGCTTAGGGGGCCGTTACGAGCAGTACTTC. Its protein is CASSLGGRYEQYF. Full variable domain (remainder filled in from reference TRBV7-9 and TRBJ2-7): DTGVSQNPRHKITKRGQNVTFRCDPISEHNRLYWYRQTLGQGPEFLTYFQNEAQLEKSRLLSDRFSAERPKGSFSTLEIQRTEQGDSAMYLCASSLGGRYEQYFGPGTRLTVT.

The chain links TRBV4-1 to TRBJ2-1, with D possibly matching TRBD2 (5 bases). With 0 bases removed from V and 1 base from J, the gap between germline ends came to 19 bases. The CDR3 has 19 amino acids. Germline CDR1 is MGHRA and CDR2 is YSYEKL. The CDR3 DNA reads as TGCGCCAGCAGCCAAGAGGAGTGGGTACTAGAATATTCCTACAATGAGCAGTTCTTC. It encodes CASSQEEWVLEYSYNEQFF.

The chain joins TRBV25-1 to TRBJ1-1; 10 nucleotides match TRBD1. The V and J ends lost 7 bases and 5 bases, in that order; junction bases with no gene match: 4. The CDR3 length is 13 residues. Germline V gene data show CDR1 as MGHDK and CDR2 as SYGVNS. The chain's CDR3 is CASKWTGGTEAFF. Written as DNA, the CDR3 is TGTGCCAGCAAGTGGACAGGGGGGACTGAAGCTTTCTTT. The entire variable domain, with the rest obtained from reference TRBV25-1 and TRBJ1-1, is as follows: EADIYQTPRYLVIGTGKKITLECSQTMGHDKMYWYQQDPGMELHLIHYSYGVNSTEKGDLSSESTVSRIRTEHFPLTLESARPSHTSQYLCASKWTGGTEAFFGQGTRLTVV.

The gene calls are TRBV6-4 and TRBJ1-1; D is perhaps TRBD1 (6 bases). Looked up from germline, CDR1 is MRHNA and CDR2 is SNTAGT. The CDR3 contains 14 residues. The DNA of the CDR3 is TGTGTCATCCCTCGGGGGCACTTTACTACTGAAGCTTTCTTT. It is translated as CVIPRGHFTTEAFF.

The genes are TRBV7-8 and TRBJ2-2; the D is unclear. The germline V gene encodes CDR1 SGHVS and CDR2 FQNEAQ. The CDR3 covers 11 residues. The V gene lost 3 bases and the J gene lost 6 bases, with 2 bases spanning the gap. The CDR3, as DNA: TGTGCCAGCAGCTTTGCCGGGGAGCTGTTTTTT. It specifies CASSFAGELFF. Full variable domain (remainder filled in from reference TRBV7-8 and TRBJ2-2): GAGVSQSPRYKVAKRGQDVALRCDPISGHVSLFWYQQALGQGPEFLTYFQNEAQLDKSGLPSDRFFAERPEGSVSTLKIQRTQQEDSAVYLCASSFAGELFFGEGSRLTVL.

The chain combines TRBV5-1 with TRBJ1-1; D perhaps matches TRBD1 (6 bases). The CDR3 has 14 residues. V lost 4 bases, J lost 6 bases, and 16 bases lay in between. Germline CDR1 and CDR2: SGHRS and YFSETQ. The CDR3 bases are TGCGCCAGCAGCCCAGGACAGCCGCCCGCTGAAGCTTTCTTT. Amino acids: CASSPGQPPAEAFF.

The gene calls are TRBV7-9 and TRBJ2-2; D perhaps matches TRBD1 (5 bases). Germline-derived CDR1 and CDR2 are SEHNR and FQNEAQ (reference sequence). The CDR3 is 13 amino acids. V was trimmed by 6 bases and J by 11 bases, leaving 16 bases between them. CDR3 coding DNA: TGTGCCAGCAGAGGACACTCGGCCCCTGAGCTGTTTTTT. Its protein is CASRGHSAPELFF.

V is TRBV5-1 and J is TRBJ1-1; TRBD1 aligns across 7 bases. Germline assignment: CDR1 SGHRS and CDR2 YFSETQ. This CDR3 has 16 residues. V lost 5 bases to trimming and J lost 1 base; unmatched junction nucleotides: 11. The CDR3 spells CASRLPFRGANTEAFF. CDR3 coding DNA: TGCGCCAGCAGACTTCCCTTCAGGGGGGCGAACACTGAAGCTTTCTTT.

The chain carries TRBV30 and TRBJ1-4; tentatively, D is TRBD1 (6 bases). There are 14 residues in the CDR3. From germline, CDR1 is GTSNPN and CDR2 SVGIG (reference sequence). Trimming removed 4 bases from V and 7 bases from J, with 16 bases in between. The CDR3: CAWNPAGGAEKLFF. The CDR3 DNA reads as TGTGCCTGGAACCCGGCGGGGGGGGCTGAAAAACTGTTTTTT.

The chain carries TRBV28 and TRBJ1-5; D is perhaps TRBD1 (6 bases). Trimming stripped 7 bases from V and 1 base from J, with 14 bases between. CDR3 length equals 15 residues. Germline CDR1 is MDHEN and CDR2 is SYDVKM. The chain's CDR3 is CASITQGVSNQPQHF. The CDR3 DNA reads TGTGCCAGCATCACACAGGGTGTAAGCAATCAGCCCCAGCATTTT.

CDR3 sequence (DNA): TGTGCCAGCCATCAGGGTGACTATGGCTACACCTTC. Translating it yields CASHQGDYGYTF. The genes are TRBV6-5 and TRBJ1-2; perhaps TRBD1 as D (5 bases). CDR3 size: 12 residues. From germline, CDR1 is MNHEY and CDR2 SVGAGI. With 8 bases removed from V and 3 bases from J, the gap between germline ends came to 10 bases.

The rearrangement links TRBV2 to TRBJ2-1; maybe TRBD2 (6 bases). In germline, CDR1 is SNHLY, CDR2 FYNNEI. Between the trimmed V and J ends, which lost 11 bases and 7 bases, there was a span of 18 bases. The CDR3 length is 13 residues. CDR3 in DNA: TGTGCCGGTGCGGGGAGCCCCCGGAATGAGCAGTTCTTC. Protein: CAGAGSPRNEQFF.

This clone was observed a handful of times. The V gene is TRBV5-5, the J gene TRBJ1-2; no firm D call. This CDR3 region has 14 residues. Trimming took off 4 bases at V and 1 base at J, with 11 bases between the two ends. From germline, CDR1 is SGHKS and CDR2 YYEKEE (reference sequence). The chain's CDR3 is CASSGSDRNYGYTF. CDR3 bases: TGTGCCAGCAGCGGGTCCGACCGTAACTATGGCTACACCTTC.

The rearrangement uses TRBV9 and TRBJ2-5; 10 bases map to TRBD2. The CDR3 totals 16 residues. Germline CDR1 and CDR2: SGDLS and YYNGEE. The ends lost 4 bases at V and 4 bases at J; junction bases unmatched: 10. Here the CDR3 reads CASSPRTSGGGETQYF. The CDR3 nucleotides read TGTGCCAGCAGCCCAAGGACTAGCGGAGGAGGAGAGACCCAGTACTTC.

This chain joins TRBV30 and TRBJ1-1, with 10 bases fitting TRBD1. Germline trimming cut 5 bases from V and 3 bases from J; bases unmatched to any gene: 6. Germline V lookup: CDR1 GTSNPN, CDR2 SVGIG (reference sequence). This CDR3 region has 14 residues. This CDR3 reads CAWGRTGGYTEAFF. The DNA for the CDR3 is TGTGCCTGGGGGCGGACAGGGGGTTACACTGAAGCTTTCTTT.